Following are 2 T cell receptor beta chains from one sample sequenced in a study of a mutant IDH1 vaccine in newly diagnosed glioma. Produced via immunoSEQ multiplex PCR; TCRdb's table is partial and in-frame only. Seen here are over 55,000 clones, 83% observed once, and the top ten hold approximately 4.5%. As for time point: baseline, week 1 (first vaccination visit). The treatment: pre-vaccination baseline after standard-of-care therapy. Sequencing was performed on peripheral blood mononuclear cells (PBMCs), taken from a glioma patient treated with radiotherapy, temozolomide or both. These receptors were taken from a woman between 18 and 30 years old with glioma. Some clones in this sample may be carry-over from other donors' samples.

V usage is TRBV19 and J usage is TRBJ1-5; no definite D call. The germline gives CDR1 LNHDA, CDR2 SQIVND (reference sequence). The CDR3 length is 15 residues. Trimming removed 5 bases from V and 6 bases from J, with 17 bases in between. CDR3 loop: CASSPVMGQTQPQHF. DNA of the CDR3: TGTGCCAGTAGTCCAGTGATGGGCCAGACTCAGCCCCAGCATTTT. The whole variable domain, filled in from reference TRBV19 and TRBJ1-5, reads DGGITQSPKYLFRKEGQNVTLSCEQNLNHDAMYWYRQDPGQGLRLIYYSQIVNDFQKGDIAEGYSVSREKKESFPLTVTSAQKNPTAFYLCASSPVMGQTQPQHFGDGTRLSIL.

The genes are TRBV19 and TRBJ1-4; a possible D gene is TRBD1 (5 bases). CDR1 and CDR2 from the germline V gene are LNHDA and SQIVND (reference sequence). This CDR3 spans 15 amino acids. Trimming stripped 11 bases from V and 0 bases from J, with 16 bases between. The CDR3 spells CASSPGSSTNEKLFF. CDR3 coding DNA: TGTGCCTCTAGCCCAGGGTCCTCAACTAATGAAAAACTGTTTTTT.